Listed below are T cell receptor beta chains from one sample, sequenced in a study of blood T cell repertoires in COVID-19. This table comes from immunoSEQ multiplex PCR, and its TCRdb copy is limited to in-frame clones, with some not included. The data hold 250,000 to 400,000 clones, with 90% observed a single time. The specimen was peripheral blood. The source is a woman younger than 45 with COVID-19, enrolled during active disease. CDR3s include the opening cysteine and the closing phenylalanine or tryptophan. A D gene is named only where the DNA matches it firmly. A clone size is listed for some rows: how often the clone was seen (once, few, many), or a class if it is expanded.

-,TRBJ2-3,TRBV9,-,TGTGCCAGCAGCGTAGTGGCTAGTCGTACAGATACGCAGTATTTT,CASSVVASRTDTQYF
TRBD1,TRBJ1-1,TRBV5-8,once,TGTGCCAGCAGCTTGGACAGGGGGAAGAACACTGAAGCTTTCTTT,CASSLDRGKNTEAFF
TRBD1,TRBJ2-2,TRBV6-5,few,TGTGCCAGCAGGGCCGGGACAGGGCGAACCGGGGAGCTGTTTTTT,CASRAGTGRTGELFF
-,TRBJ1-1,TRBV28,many,TGTGCCAGCAGAATCAGTCTGAACACTGAAGCTTTCTTT,CASRISLNTEAFF
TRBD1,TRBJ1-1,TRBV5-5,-,TGTGCCAGCAGCTTTGTACAGGGGGCCGGAACTGAAGCTTTCTTT,CASSFVQGAGTEAFF
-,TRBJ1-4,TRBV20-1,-,TGCAGTGCTAGTTCCACAAAAAAACTGTTTTTT,CSASSTKKLFF
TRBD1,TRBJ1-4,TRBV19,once,TGTGCCAGTAGCCCTAGGGGGCTGCCTAATGAAAAACTGTTTTTT,CASSPRGLPNEKLFF
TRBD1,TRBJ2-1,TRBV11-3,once,TGTGCCAGCAGCCCCAGCCGGGACAGGGTAAGAAATGAGCAGTTCTTC,CASSPSRDRVRNEQFF
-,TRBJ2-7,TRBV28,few,TGTGCCAGCAGTTTATCAGATGGCAACGAGCAGTACTTC,CASSLSDGNEQYF
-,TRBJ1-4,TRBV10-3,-,TGTGCCATCAGTGTAGACAGAACAACTAATGAAAAACTGTTTTTT,CAISVDRTTNEKLFF
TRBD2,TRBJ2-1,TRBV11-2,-,TGTGCCAGCAGCCCCAGGGGGACTAGCGGGTGGAATGAGCAGTTCTTC,CASSPRGTSGWNEQFF
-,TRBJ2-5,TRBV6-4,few,TGTGCCAGCACCACTCAAGAGACCCAGTACTTC,CASTTQETQYF
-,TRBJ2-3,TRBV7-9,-,TGTGCCAGCAGCTTTGACGGGAGCACAGATACGCAGTATTTT,CASSFDGSTDTQYF
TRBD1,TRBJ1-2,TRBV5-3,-,TGTGCCAGAAGCTCACCGGGACAGGGGGCCGTGGACTATGGCTACACCTTC,CARSSPGQGAVDYGYTF
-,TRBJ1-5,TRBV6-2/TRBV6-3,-,TGTGCCAGCAGCCGCAGCGAAACCAATCAGCCCCAGCATTTT,CASSRSETNQPQHF
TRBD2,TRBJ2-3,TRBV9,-,TGTGCCAGCAGCGTAGGTCCTAGCGGGAGAACTGATACGCAGTATTTT,CASSVGPSGRTDTQYF
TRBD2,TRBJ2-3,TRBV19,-,TGTGCCAGTAGTTTACTAGCGGGAGGGAGTACAGATACGCAGTATTTT,CASSLLAGGSTDTQYF
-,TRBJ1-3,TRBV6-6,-,TGTGCCAGCAGTTACCCGGGAGGCCCTGGAAACACCATATATTTT,CASSYPGGPGNTIYF
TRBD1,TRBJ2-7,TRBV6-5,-,TGTGCCACGACAGGGGATGGTTTATACGAGCAGTACTTC,CATTGDGLYEQYF
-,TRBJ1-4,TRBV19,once,TGTGCCAGTACGGCAGGGAGGTCTGAAAAACTGTTTTTT,CASTAGRSEKLFF
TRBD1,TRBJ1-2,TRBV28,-,TGTGCCAGCAGTTTGGCAGGGGGCGCGCACTATGGCTACACCTTC,CASSLAGGAHYGYTF
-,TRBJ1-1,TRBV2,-,TGTGCCAGCAGTGAAGGGGGGCGAAACACTGAAGCTTTCTTT,CASSEGGRNTEAFF
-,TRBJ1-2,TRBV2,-,TGTGCCAGCATTGGCAGGGTGGGTCTTTATGGCTACACCTTC,CASIGRVGLYGYTF
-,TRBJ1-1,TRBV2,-,TGTGCCAGCCTACAGAGGAACACTGAAGCTTTCTTT,CASLQRNTEAFF
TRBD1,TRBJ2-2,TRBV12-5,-,TGTGCTAGTGGTTTGACCACCGGGACAGCAAGTGCGAACACCGGGGAGCTGTTTTTT,CASGLTTGTASANTGELFF
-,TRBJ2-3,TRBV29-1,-,TGCAGCGTTTCCTCGGGAGTCCCAGATACGCAGTATTTT,CSVSSGVPDTQYF